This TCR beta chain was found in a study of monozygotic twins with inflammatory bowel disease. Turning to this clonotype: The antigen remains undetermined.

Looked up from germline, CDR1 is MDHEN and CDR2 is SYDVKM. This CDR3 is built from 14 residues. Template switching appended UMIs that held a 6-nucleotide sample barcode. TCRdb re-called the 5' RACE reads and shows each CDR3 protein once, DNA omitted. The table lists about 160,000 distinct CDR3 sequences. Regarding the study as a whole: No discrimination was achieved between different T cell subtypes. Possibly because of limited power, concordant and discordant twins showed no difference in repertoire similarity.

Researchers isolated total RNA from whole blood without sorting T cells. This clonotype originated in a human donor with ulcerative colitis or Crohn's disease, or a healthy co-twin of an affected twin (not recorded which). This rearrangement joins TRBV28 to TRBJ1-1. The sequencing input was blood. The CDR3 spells CASSLFTTNTEAFF. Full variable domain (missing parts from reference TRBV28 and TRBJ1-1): DVKVTQSSRYLVKRTGEKVFLECVQDMDHENMFWYRQDPGLGLRLIYFSYDVKMKEKGDIPEGYSVSREKKERFSLILESASTNQTSMYLCASSLFTTNTEAFFGQGTRLTVV.